A single sample gave rise to the 3 T cell receptor beta chains below, sequenced in a study of shared clonotypes between healthy human individuals. The assay was immunoSEQ multiplex PCR, and TCRdb's table has in-frame clones only and misses some. The sample records about 1.1 million clones, about 84% being singletons. The specimen was memory CD4+ T cells from PBMCs. Subset reported: CD45RA-negative fraction. The receptor set was obtained from a man aged 18 to 30 in good health. Some clones in this sample may be carry-over from other donors' samples.

The chain employs TRBV4-1 and TRBJ2-7, with TRBD2 matching 11 bases. This CDR3 is 16 amino acids long. The germline CDR1 and CDR2 sequences are MGHRA and YSYEKL. V shed 3 bases and J 3 bases; nucleotides not matched to a gene: 7. Here the CDR3 DNA reads TGCGCCAGCAGCCAGACAGGACTAGCGGGTATCTACGAGCAGTACTTC. Translating it yields CASSQTGLAGIYEQYF.

In nucleotides, the CDR3 is TGTGCCAGCAGTTACGGACAGGGGGGTAACTATGGCTACACCTTC. Its translation is CASSYGQGGNYGYTF. This rearrangement joins TRBV6-5 to TRBJ1-2, with TRBD1 matching 10 bases. The CDR3 is made up of 15 amino acids. CDR1 is MNHEY, CDR2 SVGAGI, per germline. J lost 1 base, V lost 2 bases, and 1 base had no gene match.

The V and J genes are TRBV10-3 and TRBJ1-5, with D perhaps TRBD1 (6 bases). There are 16 residues in the CDR3. Between the trimmed V and J ends, which lost 4 bases and 2 bases, there was a span of 15 bases. Germline V gives CDR1 ENHRY, CDR2 SYGVKD. CDR3 sequence reads: CAISVLGATGNQPQHF. In DNA form, the CDR3 reads TGTGCCATCAGTGTGTTGGGGGCTACGGGCAATCAGCCCCAGCATTTT.